This TCR beta chain was recorded in a study of beta chain features in type 1 diabetes. The V gene's germline CDR1 is ENHRY and CDR2 SYGVKD. The CDR3 length is 15 residues. Trimming removed 6 bases from V and 7 bases from J; junction bases left unmatched: 7. Expressed TCRB transcripts were sequenced after all isolated RNA was converted to cDNA. Some clones are missing from TCRdb's copy, which holds only in-frame ones; the method was immunoSEQ multiplex PCR. The sample has about 210,000 clones; 9.5% to 13% are singletons. The table lists this clone with a few counts. The chain recombines TRBV10-3 with TRBJ2-1; 12 bases map to TRBD2. The TCR was taken from a man aged 18 to 30 in good health. The material sequenced was central memory CD4+ T cells from blood. CDR3 protein: CAISLLAGGVNEQFF. CDR3 nucleotide sequence: TGTGCCATCAGCCTACTAGCGGGAGGCGTGAATGAGCAGTTCTTC.